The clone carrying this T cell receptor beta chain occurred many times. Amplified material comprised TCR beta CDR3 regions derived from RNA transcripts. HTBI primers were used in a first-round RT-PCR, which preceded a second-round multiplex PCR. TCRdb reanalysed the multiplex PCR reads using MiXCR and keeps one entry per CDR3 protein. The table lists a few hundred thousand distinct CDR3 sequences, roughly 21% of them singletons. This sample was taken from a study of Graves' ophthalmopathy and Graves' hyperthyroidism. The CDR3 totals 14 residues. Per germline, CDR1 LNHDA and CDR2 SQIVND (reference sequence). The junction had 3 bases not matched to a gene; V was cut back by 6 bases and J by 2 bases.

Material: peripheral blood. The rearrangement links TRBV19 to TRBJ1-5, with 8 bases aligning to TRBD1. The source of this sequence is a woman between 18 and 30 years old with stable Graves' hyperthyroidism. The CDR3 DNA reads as TGTGCCAGTAGACAGGGGGGTGGCAATCAGCCCCAGCATTTT. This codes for CASRQGGGNQPQHF.